Listed below are T cell receptor beta chains from one sample, sequenced in a study of T-cell reconstitution after alpha-beta-depleted transplantation in children. TCRdb re-analysed the PCR reads in MiXCR, keeping a single row per CDR3 protein. The sample holds hundreds of thousands of distinct CDR3 sequences; about 16% are singletons and the top ten take 3.3%. Here the sequenced sample was PBMCs from the stem cell graft donor, taken from the stem cell graft. Receptor source: a human donor who donated a stem cell graft to a child with acute lymphoblastic leukemia. Both conserved end residues are part of each CDR3. A D gene is named only where the DNA matches it firmly. Size tells how often a clone was seen (once, few, many) or the class of an expanded clone, and some rows leave it out.

clone size | D gene | J gene | V gene | CDR3 DNA | CDR3 protein
few | TRBD1 | TRBJ1-1 | TRBV5-1 | TGCGCCAGCAGCCCCAGGGGGGTGAACACTGAAGCTTTCTTT | CASSPRGVNTEAFF
- | - | TRBJ1-2 | TRBV20-1 | TGCAGTGCTAGAGATTTATGGTTGAACTATGGCTACACCTTC | CSARDLWLNYGYTF
- | - | TRBJ1-4 | TRBV5-6 | TGTGCCAGCAGCGTGGGGGGAAAACTGTTTTTT | CASSVGGKLFF
few | TRBD1 | TRBJ2-1 | TRBV25-1 | TGTGCCAGCACCGAAGGAACAGGGGCAAGGAATGAGCAGTTCTTC | CASTEGTGARNEQFF
few | TRBD1 | TRBJ1-1 | TRBV9 | TGTGCCAGCAGGACAGGGGGCTCCATGAACACTGAAGCTTTCTTT | CASRTGGSMNTEAFF
few | TRBD1 | TRBJ1-4 | TRBV7-2 | TGTGCCAGCAGCGTTGGACAGGGGAACAATGAAAAACTGTTTTTT | CASSVGQGNNEKLFF
- | - | TRBJ1-2 | TRBV5-1 | TGCGCCAGCAGCTCAAGGGGGGGAAGAGATGGCTACACCTTC | CASSSRGGRDGYTF
once | TRBD2 | TRBJ2-1 | TRBV5-6 | TGTGCCAGCAGCTTCCCCGGGAGGCCTTACTATGAGCAGTTCTTC | CASSFPGRPYYEQFF
few | TRBD1 | TRBJ1-1 | TRBV20-1 | TGCAGTGCTAGGAGGACAGGGAATATGAACACTGAAGCTTTCTTT | CSARRTGNMNTEAFF
- | TRBD2 | TRBJ2-3 | TRBV2 | TGTGCCAGCAGTGAGACTAGCGGGAGGGCTTCCACGCAGTATTTT | CASSETSGRASTQYF
- | - | TRBJ2-7 | TRBV20-1 | TGCAGTGCTAGGGGGGACGGATCCTACAATGAGCAGTACTTC | CSARGDGSYNEQYF
- | TRBD2 | TRBJ2-7 | TRBV7-2 | TGTGCCAGCAGCCTGGGACTAGCGGGAAGGAGCTCCTACGAGCAGTACTTC | CASSLGLAGRSSYEQYF
few | TRBD2 | TRBJ2-1 | TRBV20-1 | TGCAGTGCCCGGACTAGCGGGGAGATGGATGAGCAGTTCTTC | CSARTSGEMDEQFF
- | - | TRBJ2-1 | TRBV5-6 | TGTGCCAGCAGCTTGGAGGAGTACGGGGACAATGAGCAGTTCTTC | CASSLEEYGDNEQFF
- | - | TRBJ2-1 | TRBV4-2 | TGTGCCAGCAGCCAAGATCGGGTACATAATGAGCAGTTCTTC | CASSQDRVHNEQFF
- | - | TRBJ2-1 | TRBV7-8 | TGTGCCAGCAGCCCAGAGGGGGTACCGAGCAATGAGCAGTTCTTC | CASSPEGVPSNEQFF
- | - | TRBJ2-1 | TRBV7-9 | TGTGCCAGCCATCTGACTGGTCCCAATGAGCAGTTCTTC | CASHLTGPNEQFF
few | - | TRBJ2-3 | TRBV4-1 | TGCGCCAGCAGCCAAGACCTCACAAAATTGAGAAGGGAGGTTACGCAGTATTTT | CASSQDLTKLRREVTQYF
- | - | TRBJ2-7 | TRBV5-1 | TGCGCCAGCAGCGCCTATACAGGGAACCTAGCCTACGAGCAGTACTTC | CASSAYTGNLAYEQYF
- | - | TRBJ1-2 | TRBV29-1 | TGCAGCGTTGTTCCGCCTAACTATGGCTACACCTTC | CSVVPPNYGYTF
few | TRBD1 | TRBJ2-7 | TRBV6-5 | TGTGCCAGCAGTTACTTCGGGACAGGGCCCTACGAGCAGTACTTC | CASSYFGTGPYEQYF
- | TRBD2 | TRBJ2-1 | TRBV13 | TGTGCCAGCAGCGGCGGTTTGGCGGGAGGGTCAAAGTCCTACAATGAGCAGTTCTTC | CASSGGLAGGSKSYNEQFF
- | TRBD1 | TRBJ2-4 | TRBV5-8 | TGTGCCAGCAGCCCTGGACAGGGGATAGCCAAAAACAGTCAGTACTTC | CASSPGQGIAKNSQYF
- | - | TRBJ1-2 | TRBV6-5 | TGTGCCAGCAGTTACGAAGGAGATTATGGCTACACCTTC | CASSYEGDYGYTF
- | - | TRBJ2-7 | TRBV12-3/TRBV12-4 | TGTGCCAGCAGTTTATTTGCGGAAACCTACGAGCAGTACTTC | CASSLFAETYEQYF